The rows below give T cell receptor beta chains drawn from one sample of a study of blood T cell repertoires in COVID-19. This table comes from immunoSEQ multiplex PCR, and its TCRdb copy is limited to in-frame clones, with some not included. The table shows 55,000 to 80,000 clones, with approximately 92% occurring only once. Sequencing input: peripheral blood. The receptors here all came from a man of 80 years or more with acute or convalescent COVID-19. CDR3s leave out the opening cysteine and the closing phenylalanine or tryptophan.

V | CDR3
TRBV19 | ASSQRGRGTEAF
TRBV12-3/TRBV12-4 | ASSGGSYNEQF
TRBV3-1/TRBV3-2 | ASSQSWAGVVNEQF
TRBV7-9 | ASSVVFYGADTQY
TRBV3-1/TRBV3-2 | ASSQSGTSNEKLF
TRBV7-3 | ASSEQGGHGYT
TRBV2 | ASTLDRAESGYT
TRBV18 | ASSPGTSGFSYEQY
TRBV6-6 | ASSTGTASVQPQH
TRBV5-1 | ASSLGQGIGEQF
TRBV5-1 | ASSPPRTGGGSTEAF
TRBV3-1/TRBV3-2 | ASSLRDRGTEAF
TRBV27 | ASRESQQGTEAF
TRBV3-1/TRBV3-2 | ASSQDAYGSYNEQF
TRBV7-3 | ASSLDSSNTGELF
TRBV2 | ASSKTGGVTDTQY
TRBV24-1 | ATSDFPGVGTDTQY
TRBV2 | ASTRTGGDTGELF
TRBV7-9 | ASSSTSGVSTDTQY
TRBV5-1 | ASSKGTGGLGYT
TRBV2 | ASRRQVVYGYT
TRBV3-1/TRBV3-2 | ASSQPGPGRKLF
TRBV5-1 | ASSPQGGREEKLF
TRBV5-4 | ASGPLGQNNEQF
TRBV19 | ASSSRQGAHQPQH
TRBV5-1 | ASSLRGQTNGGPTN
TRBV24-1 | ATSDLIEETQY
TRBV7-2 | ASSFSGGIGNTIY
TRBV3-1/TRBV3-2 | ASSQAVAGLNYGYT